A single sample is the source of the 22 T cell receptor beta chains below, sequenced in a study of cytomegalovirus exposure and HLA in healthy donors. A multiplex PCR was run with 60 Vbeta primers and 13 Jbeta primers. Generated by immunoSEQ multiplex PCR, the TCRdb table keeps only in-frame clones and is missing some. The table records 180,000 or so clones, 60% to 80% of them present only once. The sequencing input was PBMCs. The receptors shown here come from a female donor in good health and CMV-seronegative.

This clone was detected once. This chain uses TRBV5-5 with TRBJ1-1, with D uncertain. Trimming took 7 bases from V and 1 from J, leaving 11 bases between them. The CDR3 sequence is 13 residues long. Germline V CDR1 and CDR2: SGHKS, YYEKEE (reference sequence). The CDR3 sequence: CASGLARNTEAFF. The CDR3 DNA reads TGTGCCAGCGGTCTGGCCCGGAACACTGAAGCTTTCTTT.

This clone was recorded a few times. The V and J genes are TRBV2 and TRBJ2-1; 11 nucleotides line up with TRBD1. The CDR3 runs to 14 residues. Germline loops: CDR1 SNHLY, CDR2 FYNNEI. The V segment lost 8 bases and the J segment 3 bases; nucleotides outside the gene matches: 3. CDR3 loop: CASAGTGGYNEQFF. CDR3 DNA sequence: TGTGCCAGCGCCGGGACAGGGGGCTACAATGAGCAGTTCTTC.

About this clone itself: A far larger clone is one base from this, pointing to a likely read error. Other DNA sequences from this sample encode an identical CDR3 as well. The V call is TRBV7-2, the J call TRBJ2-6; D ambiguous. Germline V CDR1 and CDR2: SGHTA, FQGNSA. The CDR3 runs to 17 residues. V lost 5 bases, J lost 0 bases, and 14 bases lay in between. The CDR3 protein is CASSQDQSSSGANVLTF. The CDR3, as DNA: TGTGCCAGCAGCCAAGATCAGTCCTCCTCTGGGGCCAACGTCCTGACTTTC.

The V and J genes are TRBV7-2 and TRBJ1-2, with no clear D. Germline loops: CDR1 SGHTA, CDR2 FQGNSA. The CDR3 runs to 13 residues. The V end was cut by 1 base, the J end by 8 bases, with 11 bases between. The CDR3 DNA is TGTGCCAGCAGCTTAGGACACCGACGGGGCTACACCTTC. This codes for CASSLGHRRGYTF.

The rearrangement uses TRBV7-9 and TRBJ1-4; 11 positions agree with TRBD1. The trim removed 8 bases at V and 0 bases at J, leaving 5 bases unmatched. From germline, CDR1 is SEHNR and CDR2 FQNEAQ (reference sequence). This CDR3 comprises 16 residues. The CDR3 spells CASRDRGGTTNEKLFF. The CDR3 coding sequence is TGTGCCAGCCGGGACAGGGGGGGAACAACTAATGAAAAACTGTTTTTT.

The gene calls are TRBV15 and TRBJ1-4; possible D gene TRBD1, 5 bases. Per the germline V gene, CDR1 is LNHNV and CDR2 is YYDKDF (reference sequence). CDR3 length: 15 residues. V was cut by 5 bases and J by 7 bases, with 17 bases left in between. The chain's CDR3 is CATSGLGGTGEKLFF. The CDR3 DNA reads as TGTGCCACCAGCGGATTGGGTGGAACAGGTGAAAAACTGTTTTTT. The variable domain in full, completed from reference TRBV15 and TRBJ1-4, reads DAMVIQNPRYQVTQFGKPVTLSCSQTLNHNVMYWYQQKSSQAPKLLFHYYDKDFNNEADTPDNFQSRRPNTSFCFLDIRSPGLGDTAMYLCATSGLGGTGEKLFFGSGTQLSVL.

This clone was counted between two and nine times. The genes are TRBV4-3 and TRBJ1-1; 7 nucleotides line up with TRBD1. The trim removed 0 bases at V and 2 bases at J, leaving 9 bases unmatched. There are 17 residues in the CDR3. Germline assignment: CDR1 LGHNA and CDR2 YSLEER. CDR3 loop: CASSQDPPTGSNTEAFF. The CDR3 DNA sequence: TGCGCCAGCAGCCAAGACCCTCCGACAGGGAGTAACACTGAAGCTTTCTTT.

The CDR3 protein is CASSYSSYEQYF. The CDR3 DNA is TGCGCCAGCAGCTACAGCTCCTACGAGCAGTACTTC. This chain connects TRBV5-1 to TRBJ2-7, with D unclear. V lost 3 bases and J 0 bases, leaving 4 bases between the germline ends. Germline values: CDR1 SGHRS, CDR2 YFSETQ. The CDR3 runs 12 residues.

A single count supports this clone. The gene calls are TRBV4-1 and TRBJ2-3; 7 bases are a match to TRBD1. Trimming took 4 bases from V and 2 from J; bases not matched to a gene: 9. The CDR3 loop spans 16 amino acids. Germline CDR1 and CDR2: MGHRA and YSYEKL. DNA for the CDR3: TGCGCCAGCAGCCCCCCGACAGGGCCTTTCACAGATACGCAGTATTTT. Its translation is CASSPPTGPFTDTQYF.

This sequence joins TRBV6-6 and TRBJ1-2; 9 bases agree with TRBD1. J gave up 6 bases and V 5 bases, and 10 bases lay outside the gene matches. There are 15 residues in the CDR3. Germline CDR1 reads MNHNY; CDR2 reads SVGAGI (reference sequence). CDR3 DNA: TGTGCCAGCAGTGGACCGGGACAGGGTATGGATGGCTACACCTTC. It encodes CASSGPGQGMDGYTF.

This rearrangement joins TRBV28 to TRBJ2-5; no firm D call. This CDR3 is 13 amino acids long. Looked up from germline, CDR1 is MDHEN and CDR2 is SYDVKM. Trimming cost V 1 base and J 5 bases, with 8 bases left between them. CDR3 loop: CASSLYVRETQYF. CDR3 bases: TGTGCCAGCAGTTTATATGTGCGGGAGACCCAGTACTTC. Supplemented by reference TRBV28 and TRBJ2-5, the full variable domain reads DVKVTQSSRYLVKRTGEKVFLECVQDMDHENMFWYRQDPGLGLRLIYFSYDVKMKEKGDIPEGYSVSREKKERFSLILESASTNQTSMYLCASSLYVRETQYFGPGTRLLVL.

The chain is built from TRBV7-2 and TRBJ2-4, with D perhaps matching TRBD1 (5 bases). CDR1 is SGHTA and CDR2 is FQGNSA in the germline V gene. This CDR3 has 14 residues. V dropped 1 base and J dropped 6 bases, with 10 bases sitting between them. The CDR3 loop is CASSLGQRLNIQYF. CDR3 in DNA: TGTGCCAGCAGCTTAGGACAGCGATTAAACATTCAGTACTTC.

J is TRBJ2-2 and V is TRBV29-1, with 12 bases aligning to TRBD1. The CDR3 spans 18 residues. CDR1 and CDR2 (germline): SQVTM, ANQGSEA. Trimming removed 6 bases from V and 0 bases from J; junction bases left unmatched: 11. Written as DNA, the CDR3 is TGCAGCGTAGCCCCGGGACAGGGGGCTTTCGCGAACACCGGGGAGCTGTTTTTT. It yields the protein CSVAPGQGAFANTGELFF.

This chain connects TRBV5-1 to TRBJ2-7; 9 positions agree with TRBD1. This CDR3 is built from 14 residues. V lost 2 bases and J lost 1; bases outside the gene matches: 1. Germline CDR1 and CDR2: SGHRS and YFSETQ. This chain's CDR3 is CASSFGTGSYEQYF. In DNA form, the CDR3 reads TGCGCCAGCAGCTTCGGGACAGGGTCCTACGAGCAGTACTTC.

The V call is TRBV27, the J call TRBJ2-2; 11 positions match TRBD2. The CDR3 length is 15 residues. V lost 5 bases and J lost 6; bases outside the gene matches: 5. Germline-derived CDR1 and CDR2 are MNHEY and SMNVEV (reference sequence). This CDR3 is CASSGLLAGAGELFF. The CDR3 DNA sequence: TGTGCCAGCAGTGGCCTACTAGCGGGAGCCGGGGAGCTGTTTTTT.

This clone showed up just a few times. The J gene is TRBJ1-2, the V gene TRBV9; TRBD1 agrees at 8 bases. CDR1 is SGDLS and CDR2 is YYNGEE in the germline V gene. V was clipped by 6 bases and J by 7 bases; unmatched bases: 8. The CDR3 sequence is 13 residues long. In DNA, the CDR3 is TGTGCCAGCACCCCGACAGGGGTGTTTGGCTACACCTTC. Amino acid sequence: CASTPTGVFGYTF.

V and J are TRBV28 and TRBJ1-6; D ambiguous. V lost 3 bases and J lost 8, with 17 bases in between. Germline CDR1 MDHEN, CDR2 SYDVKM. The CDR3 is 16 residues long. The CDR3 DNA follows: TGTGCCAGCAGTTTCCTGACTGAGGGTTATGATTCACCCCTCCACTTT. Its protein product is CASSFLTEGYDSPLHF. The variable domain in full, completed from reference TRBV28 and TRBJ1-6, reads DVKVTQSSRYLVKRTGEKVFLECVQDMDHENMFWYRQDPGLGLRLIYFSYDVKMKEKGDIPEGYSVSREKKERFSLILESASTNQTSMYLCASSFLTEGYDSPLHFGNGTRLTVT.

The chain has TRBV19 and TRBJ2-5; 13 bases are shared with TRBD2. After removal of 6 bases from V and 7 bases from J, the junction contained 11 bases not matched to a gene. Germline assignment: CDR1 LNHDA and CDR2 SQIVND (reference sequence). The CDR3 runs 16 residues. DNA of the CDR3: TGTGCCAGTAGCGATGTTGGGACTAGCGGGGTGGGGACCCAGTACTTC. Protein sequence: CASSDVGTSGVGTQYF.

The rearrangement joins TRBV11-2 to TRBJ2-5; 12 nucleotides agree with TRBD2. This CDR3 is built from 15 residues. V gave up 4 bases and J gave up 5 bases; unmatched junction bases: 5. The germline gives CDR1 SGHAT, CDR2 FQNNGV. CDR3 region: CASSYLAGGLETQYF. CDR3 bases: TGTGCCAGCAGCTACCTAGCGGGGGGGCTGGAGACCCAGTACTTC.

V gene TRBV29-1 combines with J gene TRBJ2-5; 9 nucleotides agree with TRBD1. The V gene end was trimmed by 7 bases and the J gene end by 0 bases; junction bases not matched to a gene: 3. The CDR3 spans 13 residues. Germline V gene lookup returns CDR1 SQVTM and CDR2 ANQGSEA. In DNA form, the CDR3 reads TGCAGCGCTACAGGGGGCAACCAAGAGACCCAGTACTTC. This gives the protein CSATGGNQETQYF. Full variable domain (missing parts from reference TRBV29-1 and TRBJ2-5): SAVISQKPSRDICQRGTSLTIQCQVDSQVTMMFWYRQQPGQSLTLIATANQGSEATYESGFVIDKFPISRPNLTFSTLTVSNMSPEDSSIYLCSATGGNQETQYFGPGTRLLVL.

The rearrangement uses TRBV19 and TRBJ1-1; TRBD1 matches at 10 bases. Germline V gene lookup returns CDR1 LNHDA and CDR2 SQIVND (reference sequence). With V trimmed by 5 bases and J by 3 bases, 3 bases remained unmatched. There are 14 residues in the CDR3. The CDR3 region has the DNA TGTGCCAGTAGTGACGACAGGGGGCACACTGAAGCTTTCTTT. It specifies CASSDDRGHTEAFF. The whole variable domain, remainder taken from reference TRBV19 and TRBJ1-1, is DGGITQSPKYLFRKEGQNVTLSCEQNLNHDAMYWYRQDPGQGLRLIYYSQIVNDFQKGDIAEGYSVSREKKESFPLTVTSAQKNPTAFYLCASSDDRGHTEAFFGQGTRLTVV.

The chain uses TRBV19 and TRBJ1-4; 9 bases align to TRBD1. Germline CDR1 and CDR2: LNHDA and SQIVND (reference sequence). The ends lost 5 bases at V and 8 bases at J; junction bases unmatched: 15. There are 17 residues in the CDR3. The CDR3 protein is CASSGDRDQEIREKLFF. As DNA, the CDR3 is TGTGCCAGTAGTGGGGACAGGGATCAGGAAATTCGCGAAAAACTGTTTTTT.